What follows are 32 T cell receptor beta chains derived from one specimen sequenced in a study of cytomegalovirus exposure and HLA in healthy donors. PCR employed 60 Vbeta and 13 Jbeta primers. Sequenced by immunoSEQ multiplex PCR; TCRdb stores in-frame clones only, minus some. This table holds over 75,000 clones, more than 75% found once. The specimen was PBMCs. The receptors here all came from a woman aged 55-75 years in good health and CMV-seronegative.

This clone was observed a few times. The chain has TRBV14 and TRBJ1-2; 10 positions match TRBD1. The CDR3 runs 18 residues. V gave up 1 base and J gave up 2 bases; unmatched junction bases: 10. Germline CDR1 is SGHDN and CDR2 is FVKESK. The CDR3 DNA sequence: TGTGCCAGCAGCCAAGTATATTACCCGGACAGGGGGAACTATGGCTACACCTTC. Translating it yields CASSQVYYPDRGNYGYTF.

This chain joins TRBV2 and TRBJ2-2; 11 bases align to TRBD2. Germline V gene lookup returns CDR1 SNHLY and CDR2 FYNNEI. V trimming: 5 bases; J trimming: 2 bases; junction bases outside the gene matches: 4. This CDR3 has 16 amino acids. The CDR3 coding sequence is TGTGCCAGCAGTTCGGGACTAGCGGTAAACACCGGGGAGCTGTTTTTT. This encodes CASSSGLAVNTGELFF.

This chain links TRBV28 with TRBJ2-5; 7 nucleotides agree with TRBD1. The CDR3 length is 15 residues. V shed 5 bases, J shed 4 bases, and the junction held 10 bases outside the gene matches. CDR1 MDHEN and CDR2 SYDVKM come from the germline V gene. The CDR3 loop reads CASSPGQVQRETQYF. In nucleotides, the CDR3 is TGTGCCAGCAGTCCTGGACAGGTACAGAGAGAGACCCAGTACTTC.

A word on this clone: Other DNA sequences in this sample translate to the same CDR3. The chain links TRBV7-9 to TRBJ1-1; D remains unclear. Germline CDR1 reads SEHNR; CDR2 reads FQNEAQ (reference sequence). The CDR3 totals 13 residues. Trimming removed 3 bases at V and 1 base at J, with 6 bases between. This CDR3 reads CASSFPGNTEAFF. The CDR3 coding sequence is TGTGCCAGCAGCTTTCCGGGGAACACTGAAGCTTTCTTT.

The chain joins TRBV4-1 to TRBJ2-1, with TRBD2 matching over 10 bases. This CDR3 has 15 residues. The trim removed 4 bases at V and 6 bases at J, leaving 6 bases unmatched. Germline CDR1 is MGHRA and CDR2 is YSYEKL. The CDR3 DNA reads TGCGCCAGCAGCCCCCAAAGCGGGAGGGCCAATGAGCAGTTCTTC. Translating gives CASSPQSGRANEQFF.

This clone was counted a few times. This chain joins TRBV27 and TRBJ2-7; no reliable D call. Germline-derived CDR1 and CDR2 are MNHEY and SMNVEV (reference sequence). Trimming removed 4 bases from V and 9 bases from J, with 16 bases in between. The CDR3 has 13 residues. This CDR3 reads CASSSSPYVGQYF. The CDR3, as DNA: TGTGCCAGCAGTTCAAGTCCCTACGTCGGGCAGTACTTC.

This chain links TRBV18 with TRBJ2-7, with D possibly TRBD2 on 5 matching bases. The germline V gene encodes CDR1 KGHSH and CDR2 LQKENI. The CDR3 length is 15 residues. The germline V and J ends were trimmed by 3 bases and 5 bases, with 17 bases remaining between them. The CDR3 coding sequence is TGTGCCAGCTCACCGTTCGGGGAAGGAATGGACGAGCAGTACTTC. It translates to CASSPFGEGMDEQYF.

The chain has TRBV19 and TRBJ2-7; TRBD2 matches at 8 bases. After removal of 5 bases from V and 1 base from J, the junction contained 7 bases not matched to a gene. Per the germline V gene, CDR1 is LNHDA and CDR2 is SQIVND (reference sequence). The CDR3 has 15 amino acids. CDR3 amino acids: CASSVTSGRSYEQYF. DNA of the CDR3: TGTGCCAGTAGTGTCACTAGCGGCCGTTCCTACGAGCAGTACTTC.

The chain is built from TRBV10-1 and TRBJ1-1, with a tentative D call TRBD1 (5 bases). The CDR3 consists of 17 residues. The V and J ends lost 0 bases and 0 bases respectively, with 14 bases between them. Germline CDR1 reads WNHNN; CDR2 reads SYGVQD (reference sequence). The CDR3: CASSESRGSGVNTEAFF. For the CDR3, the DNA is TGCGCCAGCAGTGAGTCGAGAGGGTCGGGGGTGAACACTGAAGCTTTCTTT.

This chain joins TRBV7-9 and TRBJ1-1; D possibly corresponds to TRBD1 (6 bases). Looked up from germline, CDR1 is SEHNR and CDR2 is FQNEAQ (reference sequence). The length of the CDR3 is 14 residues. V was pared by 0 bases and J by 7 bases, with 12 bases between. The CDR3 region is CASSLATGYSEAFF. For the CDR3, the DNA is TGTGCCAGCAGCTTAGCGACAGGTTATAGTGAAGCTTTCTTT.

In its sample, this clone was seen a few times. The chain uses TRBV9 and TRBJ2-1, with TRBD2 identical over 10 bases. CDR1 and CDR2 (germline): SGDLS, YYNGEE. Unmatched junction bases numbered 5, after V lost 1 base and J lost 7 bases. This CDR3 has 15 amino acids. The CDR3 DNA reads as TGTGCCAGCAGCGTACTAGCGGGAGAAAAGAATGAGCAGTTCTTC. Amino acid sequence: CASSVLAGEKNEQFF. The complete variable domain, with remaining parts taken from reference TRBV9 and TRBJ2-1, reads DSGVTQTPKHLITATGQRVTLRCSPRSGDLSVYWYQQSLDQGLQFLIQYYNGEERAKGNILERFSAQQFPDLHSELNLSSLELGDSALYFCASSVLAGEKNEQFFGPGTRLTVL.

V and J are TRBV5-1 and TRBJ1-2; 7 bases map to TRBD1. V was clipped by 4 bases and J by 8 bases; unmatched bases: 11. The CDR3 runs to 14 residues. Germline loops: CDR1 SGHRS, CDR2 YFSETQ. CDR3 DNA: TGCGCCAGCAGCCCAGTGTCAGGGGGGTTCGGCTACACCTTC. It translates to CASSPVSGGFGYTF.

The chain carries TRBV7-7 and TRBJ1-1, with a tentative D call TRBD1 (5 bases). There are 13 residues in the CDR3. Germline assignment: CDR1 SSHAT and CDR2 FNYEAQ (reference sequence). V dropped 6 bases and J dropped 8 bases, with 16 bases sitting between them. The CDR3 nucleotides are TGTGCCAGCAGTTCAGGTATTGGACAAGAAGCTTTCTTT. As protein: CASSSGIGQEAFF.

V is TRBV30 and J is TRBJ1-5; TRBD1 is a possible D gene (6 bases). The CDR3 consists of 13 residues. V was trimmed by 6 bases and J by 1 base, leaving 10 bases between them. Germline V gene sequence: CDR1 GTSNPN, CDR2 SVGIG (reference sequence). CDR3 region: CACSQGSNQPQHF. CDR3 in DNA: TGTGCCTGTTCACAGGGAAGCAATCAGCCCCAGCATTTT.

The chain joins TRBV7-2 to TRBJ2-5, with D possibly being TRBD2 (6 bases). V was clipped by 1 base and J by 2 bases, with 8 bases between them. CDR1 SGHTA and CDR2 FQGNSA come from the germline V gene. The CDR3 has 14 amino acids. The CDR3 is CASSLVRGQETQYF. For the CDR3, the DNA is TGTGCCAGCAGCTTAGTTCGGGGGCAAGAGACCCAGTACTTC.

V is TRBV5-6 and J is TRBJ2-1; 12 bases align to TRBD2. The CDR3 covers 15 residues. Germline V gene sequence: CDR1 SGHDT, CDR2 YYEEEE. Unmatched junction bases numbered 4, after V lost 4 bases and J lost 5 bases. The CDR3: CASSPRTSGNNEQFF. As DNA, the CDR3 is TGTGCCAGCAGCCCCAGGACTAGCGGGAACAATGAGCAGTTCTTC.

The V gene is TRBV5-4, the J gene TRBJ1-3, with a possible D match to TRBD1 (6 bases). Trimming removed 3 bases from V and 3 bases from J, with 13 bases in between. This CDR3 contains 15 residues. Germline CDR1 reads SGHNT; CDR2 reads YYREEE (reference sequence). The CDR3: CASSSSTGSGNTIYF. CDR3 bases: TGTGCCAGCAGCTCCTCTACAGGGAGTGGAAACACCATATATTTT.

The J gene is TRBJ2-2, the V gene TRBV25-1; no definite D call. The CDR3 loop spans 14 amino acids. The germline V gene encodes CDR1 MGHDK and CDR2 SYGVNS. V was clipped by 2 bases and J by 6 bases, with 10 bases between them. In DNA, the CDR3 is TGTGCCAGCAGTGAACGGTCAGGATCCGGGGAGCTGTTTTTT. Translated, it gives CASSERSGSGELFF.

The V and J genes are TRBV19 and TRBJ2-2, with TRBD2 identical over 15 bases. J lost 3 bases, V lost 5 bases, and 7 bases had no gene match. CDR1 LNHDA and CDR2 SQIVND come from the germline V gene (reference sequence). This CDR3 contains 18 residues. The CDR3 DNA reads TGTGCCAGTAGTTTAGGACTAGCGGGGGGGCTGGACACCGGGGAGCTGTTTTTT. Translation: CASSLGLAGGLDTGELFF. The full variable domain, its missing parts supplied by reference TRBV19 and TRBJ2-2, is DGGITQSPKYLFRKEGQNVTLSCEQNLNHDAMYWYRQDPGQGLRLIYYSQIVNDFQKGDIAEGYSVSREKKESFPLTVTSAQKNPTAFYLCASSLGLAGGLDTGELFFGEGSRLTVL.

This clone was seen only a few times. DNA for the CDR3: TGTGCCAGCAGCGTAGGACTAACGAACACCGGGGAGCTGTTTTTT. Residues: CASSVGLTNTGELFF. The chain joins TRBV9 to TRBJ2-2, with D possibly matching TRBD2 (5 bases). The CDR3 has 15 amino acids. Germline CDR1 SGDLS, CDR2 YYNGEE. V was pared by 0 bases and J by 0 bases, with 6 bases between.

The chain is built from TRBV4-3 and TRBJ2-5, with 9 positions matching TRBD1. Germline V gene lookup returns CDR1 LGHNA and CDR2 YSLEER. The V segment lost 0 bases and the J segment 7 bases; nucleotides outside the gene matches: 9. The CDR3 consists of 16 residues. The CDR3 protein is CASSQDVRQGGGTQYF. The CDR3 bases are TGCGCCAGCAGCCAAGATGTCCGACAGGGGGGCGGGACCCAGTACTTC.

The V call is TRBV10-3, the J call TRBJ1-1; D is possibly TRBD1 (5 bases). The V end lost 3 bases, the J end lost 8 bases, and 16 bases lay between the germline ends. The germline V gene encodes CDR1 ENHRY and CDR2 SYGVKD. CDR3 size: 14 residues. The CDR3: CAISDGGGNREAFF. The CDR3 bases are TGTGCCATCAGTGACGGGGGAGGGAACAGAGAAGCTTTCTTT.

J is TRBJ2-3 and V is TRBV4-3; D gene unclear. Germline loops: CDR1 LGHNA, CDR2 YSLEER. Trimming left V 2 bases short and J 3 bases short, with 6 bases between. This CDR3 has 13 residues. In DNA, the CDR3 is TGCGCCAGCAGCCAACTCAGGACAGATACGCAGTATTTT. Protein sequence: CASSQLRTDTQYF.

The chain uses TRBV14 and TRBJ2-3; TRBD2 matches at 8 bases. The CDR3 is 16 amino acids. The germline CDR1 and CDR2 sequences are SGHDN and FVKESK. V lost 4 bases, J lost 6 bases, and 12 bases stayed unmatched. CDR3 coding DNA: TGTGCCAGCAGCCCGTTCCGGCTAGCGGGTTCGGATACGCAGTATTTT. Translated, it gives CASSPFRLAGSDTQYF. The variable domain in full, with the rest retrieved from reference TRBV14 and TRBJ2-3, is EAGVTQFPSHSVIEKGQTVTLRCDPISGHDNLYWYRRVMGKEIKFLLHFVKESKQDESGMPNNRFLAERTGGTYSTLKVQPAELEDSGVYFCASSPFRLAGSDTQYFGPGTRLTVL.

The chain links TRBV7-6 to TRBJ2-7; D not certain. Trimming cost V 6 bases and J 0 bases, with 12 bases left between them. Germline loops: CDR1 SGHVS, CDR2 FNYEAQ. The CDR3 consists of 14 residues. CDR3 residues: CASSPDVASYEQYF. As DNA, the CDR3 is TGTGCCAGCAGTCCTGACGTAGCCTCCTACGAGCAGTACTTC.

V and J are TRBV2 and TRBJ1-4; weak D call: TRBD1 (6 bases). The CDR3 has 17 residues. The V gene's germline CDR1 is SNHLY and CDR2 FYNNEI. The ends were cut back, 8 bases at V and 1 base at J, with 20 bases in the middle. The CDR3 region has the DNA TGTGCCAGCTCTTGGGATGGACAGAAGGGAACTAATGAAAAACTGTTTTTT. Translated: CASSWDGQKGTNEKLFF.

The chain couples TRBV6-5 to TRBJ1-2; no clear D. CDR3 length: 11 amino acids. From germline, CDR1 is MNHEY and CDR2 SVGAGI. Trimming left V 6 bases short and J 7 bases short, with 9 bases between. The CDR3 region has the DNA TGTGCCAGCAGGGAGGCTCGTGGCTACACCTTC. Translating it yields CASREARGYTF.

J is TRBJ2-3 and V is TRBV9; no reliable D call. Germline CDR1 and CDR2: SGDLS and YYNGEE. Deletions cut 3 bases from V and 1 base from J, with 6 bases between. The CDR3 totals 13 residues. CDR3 nucleotides: TGTGCCAGCAGCGAAAGCGGCACAGATACGCAGTATTTT. Protein product: CASSESGTDTQYF.

The CDR3 DNA reads TGTGCCAGCAGTCCGGCAGCGGGGGCCCTCTCCTACGAGCAGTACTTC. Protein product: CASSPAAGALSYEQYF. The chain couples TRBV5-4 to TRBJ2-5; 8 bases are a match to TRBD2. With the DNA end fitting TRBJ2-7 better, the J assignment may be wrong. The germline V gene encodes CDR1 SGHNT and CDR2 YYREEE (reference sequence). CDR3 size: 16 residues.

The chain employs TRBV7-2 and TRBJ2-7; 8 bases match TRBD1. CDR3 length: 15 residues. Germline CDR1 and CDR2: SGHTA and FQGNSA. The ends lost 3 bases at V and 2 bases at J; junction bases unmatched: 6. This CDR3 reads CASSFTGTGAYEQYF. DNA for the CDR3: TGTGCCAGCAGCTTCACCGGGACAGGAGCCTACGAGCAGTACTTC. Supplemented by reference TRBV7-2 and TRBJ2-7, the full variable domain reads GAGVSQSPSNKVTEKGKDVELRCDPISGHTALYWYRQSLGQGLEFLIYFQGNSAPDKSGLPSDRFSAERTGGSVSTLTIQRTQQEDSAVYLCASSFTGTGAYEQYFGPGTRLTVT.

The chain recombines TRBV5-1 with TRBJ2-4; 9 positions agree with TRBD1. Germline assignment: CDR1 SGHRS and CDR2 YFSETQ. This CDR3 region has 17 residues. J lost 8 bases, V lost 2 bases, and 14 bases had no gene match. CDR3 in amino acids: CASSLSGQGLGVDIQYF. In DNA form, the CDR3 reads TGCGCCAGCAGCTTATCAGGACAGGGGCTGGGAGTGGACATTCAGTACTTC. The entire variable domain, with the rest obtained from reference TRBV5-1 and TRBJ2-4, is as follows: KAGVTQTPRYLIKTRGQQVTLSCSPISGHRSVSWYQQTPGQGLQFLFEYFSETQRNKGNFPGRFSGRQFSNSRSEMNVSTLELGDSALYLCASSLSGQGLGVDIQYFGAGTRLSVL.

CDR3 protein: CASSQDLHYSYEQYF. The CDR3 bases are TGCGCCAGCAGCCAAGATCTACACTACTCCTACGAGCAGTACTTC. The chain carries TRBV4-3 and TRBJ2-7; D remains unclear. The V gene lost 0 bases and the J gene lost 0 bases, with 9 bases spanning the gap. From germline, CDR1 is LGHNA and CDR2 YSLEER. The CDR3 is 15 amino acids.